Below, 30 T cell receptor beta chains from the same sample are listed, as sequenced in a study of beta chain features in type 1 diabetes listed by TCRdb under 2018. Findings and caveats that apply to the study as a whole: Type 1 diabetes patients showed a moderate but significant shortening of TCRB CDR3 length in all four CD4+ subsets.

No antigen has been identified for these receptors. The library was built by means of the immunoSEQ multiplex PCR assay. The High Capacity cDNA Reverse Transcription Kit was used to reverse transcribe all of the isolated RNA, meaning that expressed TCRB transcripts were what got sequenced. Here the immuneACCESS table is served through TCRdb, limited to in-frame sequences with V and J called. Missing clones are a known gap in these copies; in checked studies unresolved V genes cover under half, and the rest lacks a known reason. The sample yields about 710,000 clones; over 12% were counted once. The ten largest clones capture just under 0.04% of the sample. Sequenced: naive CD4+ T cells from blood. In the paper's terms, the cell subset or site label means: true naive CD4+ T cells. These receptors were obtained from a young man with type 1 diabetes.

This clone was observed a few times. The rearrangement links TRBV5-4 to TRBJ2-3; the match to TRBD2 covers 7 bases. The CDR3 spans 14 residues. The J segment lost 2 bases and the V segment lost 5 bases, leaving 5 bases of the junction unmatched. Germline CDR1 SGHNT, CDR2 YYREEE (reference sequence). CDR3 nucleotide sequence: TGTGCCAGCAGTCGGGCGGGGGTCACAGATACGCAGTATTTT. Its translation: CASSRAGVTDTQYF.

The V and J genes are TRBV30 and TRBJ2-1; 8 positions agree with TRBD2. Germline trimming cut 3 bases from V and 7 bases from J; bases unmatched to any gene: 2. CDR1 and CDR2 (germline): GTSNPN, SVGIG (reference sequence). This CDR3 region has 12 residues. The CDR3, as DNA: TGTGCCTGGAGCCGGGGGGGTAATGAGCAGTTCTTC. This translates into CAWSRGGNEQFF.

This clone has only a few counts. The chain links TRBV4-3 to TRBJ2-3, with 7 bases matching TRBD2. The germline V gene has CDR1 LGHNA and CDR2 YSLEER. The CDR3 is 21 residues long. The ends lost 4 bases at V and 0 bases at J; junction bases unmatched: 22. DNA for the CDR3: TGCGCCAGCAGCCGTCGAAGGGCGGCTAGCGGATTCGAATTTAGCACAGATACGCAGTATTTT. Translated, it gives CASSRRRAASGFEFSTDTQYF.

The rearrangement joins TRBV4-1 to TRBJ1-5; a weak D match, TRBD1 (5 bases). Germline-derived CDR1 and CDR2 are MGHRA and YSYEKL. This CDR3 comprises 17 residues. V was trimmed by 3 bases and J by 4 bases, leaving 19 bases between them. This CDR3 reads CASSHPIRDGGNQPQHF. As DNA, the CDR3 is TGCGCCAGCAGCCACCCCATCCGGGACGGAGGGAATCAGCCCCAGCATTTT.

This clone appeared a few times. This rearrangement joins TRBV2 to TRBJ2-2; 10 bases map to TRBD1. The CDR3 is 15 residues long. Germline V gives CDR1 SNHLY, CDR2 FYNNEI. With V trimmed by 5 bases and J by 4 bases, 4 bases remained unmatched. For the CDR3, the DNA is TGTGCCAGCAGTCCCGGGACAGGGGTCACCGGGGAGCTGTTTTTT. The encoded protein is CASSPGTGVTGELFF.

V usage is TRBV10-3 and J usage is TRBJ1-2, with D maybe TRBD1 (5 bases). The V and J ends lost 7 bases and 8 bases respectively, with 17 bases between them. The CDR3 is 13 residues long. Looked up from germline, CDR1 is ENHRY and CDR2 is SYGVKD. The CDR3 is CAITQEGIIGYTF. The CDR3 DNA is TGTGCCATCACCCAAGAGGGGATAATCGGCTACACCTTC.

The chain couples TRBV19 to TRBJ1-5, with unresolved D. Trimming took off 3 bases at V and 5 bases at J, with 8 bases between the two ends. This CDR3 is 13 amino acids long. Germline V gene data show CDR1 as LNHDA and CDR2 as SQIVND (reference sequence). CDR3: CASSIPWYQPQHF. The CDR3 region has the DNA TGTGCCAGTAGTATTCCTTGGTATCAGCCCCAGCATTTT.

The gene calls are TRBV7-2 and TRBJ1-4; 7 nucleotides align to TRBD1. Germline CDR1 reads SGHTA; CDR2 reads FQGNSA. The J segment lost 11 bases and the V segment lost 5 bases, leaving 14 bases of the junction unmatched. The CDR3 covers 15 residues. CDR3 loop: CASSARTGSSGKLFF. CDR3 DNA sequence: TGTGCCAGCAGCGCTAGGACAGGCTCCAGCGGCAAACTGTTTTTT.

A few counts support this clone. V usage is TRBV29-1 and J usage is TRBJ2-7; no definite D call. The CDR3 extends over 13 amino acids. Germline V gene lookup returns CDR1 SQVTM and CDR2 ANQGSEA. Trimming pared 4 bases from V and 2 bases from J, leaving 12 bases between. CDR3 DNA: TGCAGCGTTGGACGTCAAGGCGCCTACGAGCAGTACTTC. It is translated as CSVGRQGAYEQYF.

This clone has a handful of counts. The chain links TRBV5-1 to TRBJ2-5; 14 bases agree with TRBD2. The length of the CDR3 is 16 residues. CDR1 and CDR2 (germline): SGHRS, YFSETQ. V was pared by 4 bases and J by 2 bases, with 4 bases of the junction left unmatched. As DNA, the CDR3 is TGCGCCAGCAGCCAAGGACTAGCGGGGGGACAAGAGACCCAGTACTTC. Translating gives CASSQGLAGGQETQYF.

This clone was counted between two and nine times. V is TRBV7-9 and J is TRBJ1-5, with TRBD1 identical over 9 bases. The junction had 5 bases not matched to a gene; V was cut back by 5 bases and J by 6 bases. CDR3 length: 14 amino acids. Germline values: CDR1 SEHNR, CDR2 FQNEAQ (reference sequence). CDR3 loop: CASSPGTGPQPQHF. In DNA, the CDR3 is TGTGCCAGCAGCCCAGGGACAGGGCCTCAGCCCCAGCATTTT.

This chain uses TRBV28 with TRBJ1-1; the D is unclear. With 7 bases removed from V and 1 base from J, the gap between germline ends came to 7 bases. The CDR3 sequence is 12 residues long. CDR1 and CDR2 from the germline V gene are MDHEN and SYDVKM. CDR3 nucleotides: TGTGCCAGCACGATGAGGAACACTGAAGCTTTCTTT. It encodes CASTMRNTEAFF. Based on the CDR3 plus reference TRBV28 and TRBJ1-1, the full variable domain is DVKVTQSSRYLVKRTGEKVFLECVQDMDHENMFWYRQDPGLGLRLIYFSYDVKMKEKGDIPEGYSVSREKKERFSLILESASTNQTSMYLCASTMRNTEAFFGQGTRLTVV.

This clone was detected only a few times. This chain uses TRBV23-1 with TRBJ2-3, with a tentative D call TRBD1 (6 bases). TRBV23-1 counts as an open reading frame of uncertain function. Trimming stripped 3 bases from V and 3 bases from J, with 16 bases between. The CDR3 runs 16 residues. The CDR3 loop reads CASSHPDSLCTDTQYF. CDR3 DNA sequence: TGCGCCAGCAGTCATCCGGACAGTCTCTGTACAGATACGCAGTATTTT.

This clone was found a few times. This chain uses TRBV7-3 with TRBJ1-2; D possibly corresponds to TRBD1 (6 bases). V was clipped by 5 bases and J by 4 bases, with 11 bases between them. The CDR3 covers 13 residues. Looked up from germline, CDR1 is SGHTA and CDR2 is FQGTGA. The CDR3 loop reads CASSLDRSYGYTF. As DNA, the CDR3 is TGTGCCAGCAGCCTCGACAGGTCCTATGGCTACACCTTC.

This clone has a handful of counts. The chain joins TRBV7-6 to TRBJ1-1; no clear D gene. CDR3 size: 13 residues. Trimming cost V 8 bases and J 2 bases, with 12 bases left between them. Germline V gene sequence: CDR1 SGHVS, CDR2 FNYEAQ. CDR3 sequence: CASGLRINTEAFF. For the CDR3, the DNA is TGTGCCAGCGGCCTAAGGATCAACACTGAAGCTTTCTTT.

Worth noting for this clone: A single base separates this from a much larger clone, so it may be a read error. The chain combines TRBV5-6 with TRBJ2-3; D is undetermined. This CDR3 region has 12 residues. V was cut by 4 bases and J by 0 bases, with 3 bases left in between. CDR1 and CDR2 (germline): SGHDT, YYEEEE. CDR3 sequence reads: CASSGSTDTQYF. The CDR3 DNA reads TGTGCCAGCAGCGGTAGCACAGATACGCAGTATTTT.

J is TRBJ1-2 and V is TRBV28, with D uncertain. The CDR3 has 13 residues. The V end lost 4 bases, the J end lost 4 bases, and 10 bases lay between the germline ends. Germline loops: CDR1 MDHEN, CDR2 SYDVKM. The CDR3 nucleotides are TGTGCCAGCAGTTCCTTAACCCTCTATGGCTACACCTTC. Protein sequence: CASSSLTLYGYTF.

J is TRBJ2-7 and V is TRBV5-1; TRBD1 matches 9 bases. V shed 5 bases, J shed 3 bases, and the junction held 9 bases outside the gene matches. From germline, CDR1 is SGHRS and CDR2 YFSETQ. The CDR3 has 15 amino acids. The CDR3 DNA sequence: TGCGCCAGCAGACGGACAGGGGCGCAGGACTACGAGCAGTACTTC. It is translated as CASRRTGAQDYEQYF.

This clone was observed a handful of times. V gene TRBV7-6 combines with J gene TRBJ2-7; weak D call: TRBD2 (5 bases). This CDR3 has 12 residues. Trimming removed 5 bases at V and 7 bases at J, with 12 bases between. Germline-derived CDR1 and CDR2 are SGHVS and FNYEAQ. CDR3 region: CASSLNPGEQYF. The CDR3 coding sequence is TGTGCCAGCAGCCTCAACCCGGGAGAGCAGTACTTC. The full variable domain, completed using reference TRBV7-6 and TRBJ2-7, is GAGVSQSPRYKVTKRGQDVALRCDPISGHVSLYWYRQALGQGPEFLTYFNYEAQQDKSGLPNDRFSAERPEGSISTLTIQRTEQRDSAMYRCASSLNPGEQYFGPGTRLTVT.

This clone was seen a handful of times. The chain recombines TRBV6-1 with TRBJ1-2, with D tentatively TRBD1 (5 bases). Deletions cut 6 bases from V and 1 base from J, with 12 bases between. Germline CDR1 is MNHNS and CDR2 is SASEGT. This CDR3 has 14 residues. The CDR3 spells CASRVQVVNYGYTF. The CDR3 nucleotides are TGTGCCAGCAGAGTACAGGTAGTTAACTATGGCTACACCTTC.

The chain has TRBV5-1 and TRBJ1-1; no firm D call. V was pared by 0 bases and J by 5 bases, with 8 bases between. The germline V gene encodes CDR1 SGHRS and CDR2 YFSETQ. CDR3 length: 13 residues. CDR3 nucleotide sequence: TGCGCCAGCAGCTTGGGGGTACAAACTGAAGCTTTCTTT. Its protein product is CASSLGVQTEAFF.

The table lists this clone with a few counts. This chain links TRBV11-2 with TRBJ1-2; TRBD1 might be the D (5 bases). Germline assignment: CDR1 SGHAT and CDR2 FQNNGV. This CDR3 has 13 amino acids. The V and J ends lost 5 bases and 8 bases respectively, with 15 bases between them. The CDR3 DNA reads TGTGCCAGCAGCACGGGACCCTTGCGGGGCTACACCTTC. This translates into CASSTGPLRGYTF.

This clone was observed a few times. V gene TRBV7-9 combines with J gene TRBJ1-2, with 7 bases identical to TRBD1. CDR1 SEHNR and CDR2 FQNEAQ come from the germline V gene (reference sequence). V shed 5 bases, J shed 0 bases, and the junction held 6 bases outside the gene matches. This CDR3 has 15 amino acids. The CDR3 protein is CASSQYRGANYGYTF. The CDR3 DNA sequence: TGTGCCAGCAGCCAATACAGGGGAGCTAACTATGGCTACACCTTC.

The rearrangement uses TRBV5-4 and TRBJ2-3; D ambiguous. The length of the CDR3 is 15 residues. The ends were cut back, 0 bases at V and 1 base at J, with 9 bases in the middle. From germline, CDR1 is SGHNT and CDR2 YYREEE (reference sequence). This chain's CDR3 is CASSLAGSGTDTQYF. The CDR3 nucleotides are TGTGCCAGCAGCTTGGCCGGGTCGGGCACAGATACGCAGTATTTT.

The gene calls are TRBV30 and TRBJ1-1; D possibly corresponds to TRBD1 (6 bases). The germline V gene encodes CDR1 GTSNPN and CDR2 SVGIG (reference sequence). The length of the CDR3 is 13 residues. V was cut by 0 bases and J by 6 bases, with 11 bases left in between. As DNA, the CDR3 is TGTGCCTGGAGTGTCCGTGGACAGTCTGAAGCTTTCTTT. It is translated as CAWSVRGQSEAFF.

The chain employs TRBV29-1 and TRBJ2-3, with D possibly being TRBD2 (6 bases). The ends were cut back, 2 bases at V and 6 bases at J, with 12 bases in the middle. Germline CDR1 is SQVTM and CDR2 is ANQGSEA. This CDR3 spans 13 amino acids. CDR3 coding DNA: TGCAGCGTTGAATTCGGGGGACGGGATACGCAGTATTTT. This sequence encodes CSVEFGGRDTQYF.

The CDR3 coding sequence is TGTGCCAGCAGCTTAGGATGGTACGGGAGGAACACCGGGGAGCTGTTTTTT. This translates into CASSLGWYGRNTGELFF. The J gene is TRBJ2-2, the V gene TRBV11-2, with TRBD2 as a possible D gene (6 bases). The CDR3 has 17 amino acids. Looked up from germline, CDR1 is SGHAT and CDR2 is FQNNGV. V was clipped by 1 base and J by 1 base, with 13 bases between them.

This clone has just a few counts. The rearrangement joins TRBV2 to TRBJ1-5; TRBD1 matches 11 bases. This CDR3 is built from 12 residues. Germline V CDR1 and CDR2: SNHLY, FYNNEI. Trimming took 8 bases from V and 7 from J; bases not matched to a gene: 1. The CDR3 DNA sequence: TGTGCCAGCGGGACAGGGGGACAGCCCCAGCATTTT. Amino acid sequence: CASGTGGQPQHF.

This clone has only a few counts. The gene calls are TRBV10-3 and TRBJ1-1; 7 bases align to TRBD1. Trimming at V came to 7 bases and at J to 4 bases, leaving 9 bases not matched to a gene. The CDR3 contains 14 residues. CDR1 ENHRY and CDR2 SYGVKD come from the germline V gene. The CDR3 region is CAIKGTAKGTEAFF. The CDR3 DNA reads TGTGCCATCAAAGGGACAGCAAAGGGCACTGAAGCTTTCTTT.

There are a few counts of this clone. The V and J genes are TRBV7-2 and TRBJ2-7; tentatively, D is TRBD1 (6 bases). The germline CDR1 and CDR2 sequences are SGHTA and FQGNSA. V lost 5 bases and J lost 5, with 13 bases in between. This CDR3 region has 13 residues. CDR3 amino acids: CASSVPGDNEQYF. The CDR3 DNA reads TGTGCCAGCAGCGTCCCAGGGGATAACGAGCAGTACTTC. The full variable domain, its missing parts supplied by reference TRBV7-2 and TRBJ2-7, is GAGVSQSPSNKVTEKGKDVELRCDPISGHTALYWYRQSLGQGLEFLIYFQGNSAPDKSGLPSDRFSAERTGGSVSTLTIQRTQQEDSAVYLCASSVPGDNEQYFGPGTRLTVT.